This T cell receptor (beta chain) was sequenced during a study of T cell responses to AZD1222 COVID-19 vaccine. Whole-study findings and limits: Repertoires were sampled only after the peak T cell response.

Details on this clone: As yet, its antigen is unknown.

This table comes from immunoSEQ multiplex PCR, and its TCRdb copy is limited to in-frame clones, with some not included. The sample includes 110,000 or so clones, about 90% of them seen just once. The CDR3 contains 15 residues. Germline V gene sequence: CDR1 SQVTM, CDR2 ANQGSEA. Trimming stripped 3 bases from V and 3 bases from J, with 17 bases between. The sequencing used peripheral blood, collected on day 0 of AZD1222 vaccination. The TCR was taken from an adult in good health. The chain employs TRBV29-1 and TRBJ1-1, with D tentatively TRBD1 (5 bases). CDR3 sequence (DNA): TGCAGCGTTGATAGGGGAGCGGGCGGGGACACTGAAGCTTTCTTT. Amino acid sequence: CSVDRGAGGDTEAFF.